The 19 T cell receptor beta chains presented below share a single source sample, sequenced in a study of blood T cell repertoires in COVID-19 (TCRdb year 2020). Libraries were built with the immunoSEQ multiplex PCR assay. The immuneACCESS repertoire file appears here via TCRdb, limited to in-frame rearrangements. These files lack a portion of the clones; in checked studies, under half of the deficit traces to unresolved V genes, and the cause of the others is not known. The sample data list about 190,000 clones, and more than 60% of these were observed just once. Jointly, the top ten make up over 10% of the sample. The specimen sequenced was peripheral blood. All receptors derive from a woman between 45 and 60 years old with acute or convalescent COVID-19.

The chain has TRBV7-2 and TRBJ2-3; 7 bases map to TRBD1. V shed 4 bases and J 2 bases; nucleotides not matched to a gene: 6. CDR1 is SGHTA and CDR2 is FQGNSA in the germline V gene. The CDR3 totals 15 residues. CDR3 loop: CASSSQGIYTDTQYF. CDR3 nucleotides: TGTGCCAGCAGCTCACAGGGGATTTACACAGATACGCAGTATTTT.

The table lists this clone with a count of one. The V call is TRBV11-3, the J call TRBJ2-1, with 8 bases matching TRBD1. The CDR3 covers 15 residues. Germline V lookup: CDR1 SGHNT, CDR2 YENEEA. V was pared by 0 bases and J by 8 bases, with 6 bases of the junction left unmatched. The CDR3 is CASSLEGAGGHEQFF. The CDR3 DNA reads TGTGCCAGCAGCTTAGAGGGGGCAGGGGGCCATGAGCAGTTCTTC. Variable domain in full (rest from reference TRBV11-3 and TRBJ2-1): EAGVVQSPRYKIIEKKQPVAFWCNPISGHNTLYWYLQNLGQGPELLIRYENEEAVDDSQLPKDRFSAERLKGVDSTLKIQPAELGDSAVYLCASSLEGAGGHEQFFGPGTRLTVL.

The CDR3 spells CAWSVSFGRGQPQHF. DNA for the CDR3: TGTGCCTGGAGTGTATCTTTCGGTCGCGGGCAGCCCCAGCATTTT. The chain carries TRBV30 and TRBJ1-5; D gene uncertain. This CDR3 has 15 amino acids. Germline V lookup: CDR1 GTSNPN, CDR2 SVGIG (reference sequence). Trimming cost V 0 bases and J 7 bases, with 16 bases left between them.

In its sample, this clone was seen once. This rearrangement joins TRBV19 to TRBJ1-2; 7 bases line up with TRBD1. The CDR3 is 16 residues long. V lost 5 bases, J lost 4 bases, and 13 bases stayed unmatched. Per the germline V gene, CDR1 is LNHDA and CDR2 is SQIVND (reference sequence). CDR3: CASSPGGGRDGYGYTF. DNA for the CDR3: TGTGCCAGTAGTCCCGGAGGGGGCAGGGATGGCTATGGCTACACCTTC.

The rearrangement uses TRBV25-1 and TRBJ1-1; 8 nucleotides line up with TRBD1. Germline V gene data show CDR1 as MGHDK and CDR2 as SYGVNS. With V trimmed by 1 base and J by 4 bases, 5 bases remained unmatched. The CDR3 length is 15 residues. The CDR3 reads CASSESPTGATEAFF. CDR3 DNA: TGTGCCAGCAGTGAATCCCCGACAGGGGCCACTGAAGCTTTCTTT.

The genes are TRBV5-1 and TRBJ1-2; a possible D gene is TRBD1 (6 bases). CDR3 length equals 17 residues. CDR1 is SGHRS, CDR2 YFSETQ, per germline. V dropped 4 bases and J dropped 6 bases, with 25 bases sitting between them. CDR3 in amino acids: CASSGGHLPLVSDGYTF. CDR3 nucleotide sequence: TGCGCCAGCAGCGGGGGACACCTTCCCCTTGTGTCCGATGGCTACACCTTC.

This sequence joins TRBV12-3 or TRBV12-4 and TRBJ2-7, with 7 bases that match TRBD2. The ends lost 3 bases at V and 13 bases at J; junction bases unmatched: 12. The CDR3 extends over 13 amino acids. The CDR3 here is CASSLRGTEKAYF. The CDR3 region has the DNA TGTGCCAGCAGTTTGCGGGGGACGGAGAAAGCTTACTTC.

This chain links TRBV6-5 with TRBJ1-2; 7 bases agree with TRBD1. This CDR3 has 15 residues. CDR1 is MNHEY and CDR2 is SVGAGI in the germline V gene. With V trimmed by 7 bases and J by 0 bases, 8 bases remained unmatched. The CDR3 spells CASKGTAGSNYGYTF. CDR3 coding DNA: TGTGCCAGCAAGGGGACAGCTGGTTCTAACTATGGCTACACCTTC.

The chain couples TRBV27 to TRBJ1-2, with TRBD1 matching over 7 bases. Germline loops: CDR1 MNHEY, CDR2 SMNVEV (reference sequence). The CDR3 has 16 amino acids. Trimming took 6 bases from V and 8 from J; bases not matched to a gene: 18. The CDR3 DNA reads TGTGCCAGCAGGCCCCCGGGGACAGCAATAGCAAGGGGCTACACCTTC. This encodes CASRPPGTAIARGYTF.

With regard to this clone: The junction departs from the called germline gene at one end, perhaps through a read error. The chain carries TRBV9 and TRBJ2-4; weak D call: TRBD1 (6 bases). The CDR3 runs 13 residues. Germline CDR1 is SGDLS and CDR2 is YYNGEE. CDR3 DNA sequence: TGTGCCAGCAGCGCAAACGTAGGGGACACGCGATTTTTC. The encoded protein is CASSANVGDTRFF.

The gene calls are TRBV18 and TRBJ2-4; 8 positions match TRBD1. V shed 6 bases and J 0 bases; nucleotides not matched to a gene: 4. The CDR3 loop spans 15 amino acids. Germline assignment: CDR1 KGHSH and CDR2 LQKENI. CDR3 in amino acids: CASSQDRVAKNIQYF. DNA of the CDR3: TGTGCCAGCTCCCAGGACAGGGTAGCCAAAAACATTCAGTACTTC. The variable domain in full, completed from reference TRBV18 and TRBJ2-4, reads NAGVMQNPRHLVRRRGQEARLRCSPMKGHSHVYWYRQLPEEGLKFMVYLQKENIIDESGMPKERFSAEFPKEGPSILRIQQVVRGDSAAYFCASSQDRVAKNIQYFGAGTRLSVL.

The V gene is TRBV6-6, the J gene TRBJ1-1, with D uncertain. The germline V and J ends were trimmed by 5 bases and 4 bases, with 17 bases remaining between them. This CDR3 is built from 15 residues. Germline assignment: CDR1 MNHNY and CDR2 SVGAGI (reference sequence). CDR3 amino acids: CASSLVREDRTEAFF. The CDR3 DNA reads as TGTGCCAGCAGTCTTGTCCGGGAGGATCGCACTGAAGCTTTCTTT.

This clone showed up just a few times. The chain recombines TRBV28 with TRBJ2-7; the D gene is possibly TRBD1 (6 bases). This CDR3 comprises 14 residues. The germline V gene encodes CDR1 MDHEN and CDR2 SYDVKM. Trimming stripped 6 bases from V and 4 bases from J, with 16 bases between. CDR3 coding DNA: TGTGCCAGCAGCTGGGTCAGGGGAAATTACGAGCAGTACTTC. Translated, it gives CASSWVRGNYEQYF.

V is TRBV25-1 and J is TRBJ1-2; D perhaps matches TRBD1 (5 bases). The CDR3 consists of 13 residues. The germline V and J ends were trimmed by 1 base and 5 bases, with 8 bases remaining between them. Germline CDR1 and CDR2: MGHDK and SYGVNS. The CDR3 region has the DNA TGTGCCAGCAGTGAATCGGGGGTGTATGGCTACACCTTC. Its translation is CASSESGVYGYTF.

The rearrangement uses TRBV7-8 and TRBJ2-7, with TRBD1 matching 7 bases. This CDR3 is 14 amino acids long. J lost 6 bases, V lost 5 bases, and 10 bases had no gene match. Germline assignment: CDR1 SGHVS and CDR2 FQNEAQ. CDR3 DNA sequence: TGTGCCAGCAGCCGACAGGGTTATTTGAGCGAGCAGTACTTC. It is translated as CASSRQGYLSEQYF.

This sequence joins TRBV7-2 and TRBJ2-1; maybe TRBD2 (5 bases). This CDR3 comprises 15 residues. The V end was cut by 3 bases, the J end by 2 bases, with 11 bases between. CDR1 is SGHTA, CDR2 FQGNSA, per germline. This chain's CDR3 is CASSLPVTTYNEQFF. The CDR3 bases are TGTGCCAGCAGCTTGCCAGTGACTACCTACAATGAGCAGTTCTTC.

The chain has TRBV6-4 and TRBJ1-1; D is unclear. CDR3 length equals 13 residues. V gave up 5 bases and J gave up 4 bases, with 11 bases separating them. Germline V lookup: CDR1 MRHNA, CDR2 SNTAGT. The CDR3 nucleotides read TGTGCCAGCAGTCCAACCTCGGGCACTGAAGCTTTCTTT. It translates to CASSPTSGTEAFF.

As regards this clone: The sample holds other DNA sequences that translate to the same CDR3. V usage is TRBV18 and J usage is TRBJ1-1; unclear D gene. The V and J ends lost 6 bases and 3 bases respectively, with 11 bases between them. The CDR3 is made up of 13 amino acids. CDR1 is KGHSH and CDR2 is LQKENI in the germline V gene. This CDR3 reads CASSLTGDTEAFF. The DNA of the CDR3 is TGTGCCAGCTCCCTCACCGGGGACACTGAAGCTTTCTTT. Full variable domain (rest looked up from reference TRBV18 and TRBJ1-1): NAGVMQNPRHLVRRRGQEARLRCSPMKGHSHVYWYRQLPEEGLKFMVYLQKENIIDESGMPKERFSAEFPKEGPSILRIQQVVRGDSAAYFCASSLTGDTEAFFGQGTRLTVV.

V usage is TRBV27 and J usage is TRBJ1-2, with D hard to call. With 8 bases removed from V and 7 bases from J, the gap between germline ends came to 17 bases. CDR3 size: 13 residues. CDR1 MNHEY and CDR2 SMNVEV come from the germline V gene (reference sequence). The CDR3 DNA is TGTGCCAGCGCCCCGAGGGCGGCGGGTGGCTACACCTTC. It specifies CASAPRAAGGYTF.